This T cell receptor beta chain was recovered during a study of shared clonotypes between healthy human individuals. Study information: Samples came from a couple of female and three male donors aged 18 to 49.

The CDR3 sequence is 13 residues long. Germline V gives CDR1 LNHDA, CDR2 SQIVND (reference sequence). Deletions cut 3 bases from V and 8 bases from J, with 11 bases between. Regarding the study as a whole: Non-shared clonotypes were found to have lower generation probabilities than the clonotypes that were shared by all four of the sorted-subset donors. Only blood was sampled, and tissue TCR repertoires likely differ from blood ones.

The assay was immunoSEQ multiplex PCR, and TCRdb's table has in-frame clones only and misses some. The profile shows approximately 2.4 million clones, under 97% of them singletons. Notes on this clone: Its cognate antigen is unknown.

The sequence was obtained from a man between 18 and 35 years old in good health. The chain employs TRBV19 and TRBJ2-1; D gene ambiguous. The sequencing input was naive CD4+ T cells sorted from blood. As for subset: CD45RA+ positively selected. CDR3 loop: CASSMDSRDEQFF. The CDR3 DNA follows: TGTGCCAGTAGTATGGATTCTCGCGATGAGCAGTTCTTC.